The entry below describes one T cell receptor (beta chain). Its specificity is not known. The V gene's germline CDR1 is DFQATT and CDR2 SNEGSKA (reference sequence). This CDR3 has 14 residues. Trimming left V 0 bases short and J 6 bases short, with 14 bases between. This sample stems from a study of blood T cells in healthy people across ages. Study outcomes and limitations: Any changes in expanded clonotypes were possibly confounded, as donor CMV status remained unknown. Age showed a roughly linear inverse relationship with TCR beta diversity per million T cells. Strong correlation was found linking TCR beta diversity to naive T cell percentage.

PCR was performed a second time for about 7 to 12 cycles using a sample-barcoded 5' primer and a J-beta primer mix. One entry per CDR3 protein results from TCRdb running MiXCR on the 5' RACE reads. The repertoire consists of around 620,000 distinct CDR3 sequences, with about 25% occurring once and the leading ten covering around 20%. The genes are TRBV20-1 and TRBJ1-2; no reliable D call. This clonotype originated in a woman in her seventies in good health. Sequences were obtained from blood. The CDR3 DNA sequence: TGCAGTGCTAGAGATTCGGGAGATACTAATGGCTACACCTTC. The encoded protein is CSARDSGDTNGYTF.